The rows below give T cell receptor beta chains drawn from one sample of a study of primary melanoma T cells and metastatic recurrence. Sequenced by immunoSEQ multiplex PCR; TCRdb stores in-frame clones only, minus some. Altogether under 250 clones are present, 70% to 90% being singletons, with the ten largest covering approximately 17%. Material: melanoma tumor tissue. All receptors derive from a human donor with melanoma. CDR3s include the opening cysteine and the closing phenylalanine or tryptophan. Fields, in order: V gene, J gene, clone size, D gene, CDR3 protein, CDR3 DNA. A D gene is named only where the DNA matches it firmly. Clone size, where shown, is once, few, many, or a class for clones that have expanded.

v_call: TRBV5-1; j_call: TRBJ2-5; clone_size: NA; d_call: NA; cdr3_aa: CASSLANGRQETQYF; cdr3_nt: TGCGCCAGCAGCTTGGCCAACGGCAGGCAAGAGACCCAGTACTTC
v_call: TRBV7-6; j_call: TRBJ1-1; clone_size: NA; d_call: NA; cdr3_aa: CASSLVQGNTEAFF; cdr3_nt: TGTGCCAGCAGCTTAGTCCAGGGGAACACTGAAGCTTTCTTT
v_call: TRBV28; j_call: TRBJ1-5; clone_size: NA; d_call: NA; cdr3_aa: CASTWEVGSNQPQHF; cdr3_nt: TGTGCCAGCACCTGGGAGGTCGGTAGCAATCAGCCCCAGCATTTT
v_call: TRBV11-3; j_call: TRBJ1-1; clone_size: NA; d_call: NA; cdr3_aa: CASSLANANTEAFF; cdr3_nt: TGTGCCAGCAGCTTGGCCAACGCCAACACTGAAGCTTTCTTT
v_call: TRBV6-8; j_call: TRBJ2-5; clone_size: NA; d_call: NA; cdr3_aa: CASKGEGETQYF; cdr3_nt: TGTGCCAGCAAGGGCGAAGGAGAGACCCAGTACTTC
v_call: TRBV6-8; j_call: TRBJ2-7; clone_size: NA; d_call: TRBD2; cdr3_aa: CAISGLAGGSYEQYF; cdr3_nt: TGTGCCATCAGTGGACTAGCGGGGGGTAGCTACGAGCAGTACTTC
v_call: TRBV19; j_call: TRBJ2-5; clone_size: NA; d_call: NA; cdr3_aa: CASSQLPGAETQYF; cdr3_nt: TGTGCCAGTAGTCAACTCCCCGGGGCAGAGACCCAGTACTTC
v_call: TRBV12-5; j_call: TRBJ2-1; clone_size: few; d_call: NA; cdr3_aa: CASTTGGILYNEQFF; cdr3_nt: TGTGCCAGCACTACCGGGGGAATACTATACAATGAGCAGTTCTTC
v_call: TRBV6-8; j_call: TRBJ1-4; clone_size: once; d_call: NA; cdr3_aa: CASSYRPSNEKLFF; cdr3_nt: TGTGCCAGCAGTTACCGTCCCAGTAATGAAAAACTGTTTTTT
v_call: TRBV30; j_call: TRBJ2-7; clone_size: NA; d_call: NA; cdr3_aa: CAWSGRVHEQYF; cdr3_nt: TGTGCCTGGAGTGGCAGGGTCCACGAGCAGTACTTC
v_call: TRBV14; j_call: TRBJ2-7; clone_size: NA; d_call: NA; cdr3_aa: CASSQAAGWEQYF; cdr3_nt: TGTGCCAGCAGCCAAGCGGCAGGGTGGGAGCAGTACTTC
v_call: TRBV29-1; j_call: TRBJ1-6; clone_size: NA; d_call: NA; cdr3_aa: CSVGGGEGSPLHF; cdr3_nt: TGCAGCGTTGGCGGGGGGGAGGGATCACCCCTCCACTTT
v_call: TRBV6-8; j_call: TRBJ1-1; clone_size: NA; d_call: TRBD1; cdr3_aa: CAISWDSPTEAFF; cdr3_nt: TGTGCCATCAGTTGGGACAGCCCCACTGAAGCTTTCTTT
v_call: TRBV28; j_call: TRBJ1-5; clone_size: NA; d_call: NA; cdr3_aa: CASSPQGVQPQHF; cdr3_nt: TGTGCCAGCAGCCCTCAGGGAGTTCAGCCCCAGCATTTT
v_call: TRBV6-8; j_call: TRBJ2-5; clone_size: NA; d_call: NA; cdr3_aa: CASSYRRQETQYF; cdr3_nt: TGTGCCAGCAGTTATAGACGGCAAGAGACCCAGTACTTC
v_call: TRBV11-3; j_call: TRBJ2-5; clone_size: few; d_call: NA; cdr3_aa: CASSLEGAAETQYF; cdr3_nt: TGTGCCAGCAGCTTGGAGGGGGCGGCAGAGACCCAGTACTTC
v_call: TRBV6-8; j_call: TRBJ1-1; clone_size: NA; d_call: NA; cdr3_aa: CASTKGNTEAFF; cdr3_nt: TGTGCCAGCACTAAGGGGAACACTGAAGCTTTCTTT
v_call: TRBV15; j_call: TRBJ1-5; clone_size: NA; d_call: TRBD1; cdr3_aa: CATSRLPTGEGNQPQHF; cdr3_nt: TGTGCCACCAGCAGATTACCGACAGGGGAAGGCAATCAGCCCCAGCATTTT
v_call: TRBV30; j_call: TRBJ2-3; clone_size: NA; d_call: TRBD1; cdr3_aa: CAWSVDRGGTDTQYF; cdr3_nt: TGTGCCTGGAGTGTAGACAGGGGCGGCACAGATACGCAGTATTTT
v_call: TRBV30; j_call: TRBJ1-5; clone_size: NA; d_call: TRBD1; cdr3_aa: CAWSTNSGGGQPQHF; cdr3_nt: TGTGCCTGGAGTACCAACTCAGGGGGCGGTCAGCCCCAGCATTTT
v_call: TRBV11-3; j_call: TRBJ2-6; clone_size: few; d_call: TRBD1; cdr3_aa: CASSLALGTGVSGANVLTF; cdr3_nt: TGTGCCAGCAGCTTGGCCTTAGGGACAGGGGTTAGTGGGGCCAACGTCCTGACTTTC
v_call: TRBV19; j_call: TRBJ2-1; clone_size: NA; d_call: NA; cdr3_aa: CASSIGWGNSYNEQFF; cdr3_nt: TGTGCCAGTAGTATAGGTTGGGGGAACTCCTACAATGAGCAGTTCTTC
v_call: TRBV7-6; j_call: TRBJ2-7; clone_size: NA; d_call: NA; cdr3_aa: CASSLGGDKVGEYF; cdr3_nt: TGTGCCAGCAGCTTAGGAGGGGACAAGGTAGGGGAGTACTTC
v_call: TRBV11-3; j_call: TRBJ2-7; clone_size: NA; d_call: TRBD1; cdr3_aa: CASSFAGQGAEEQYF; cdr3_nt: TGTGCCAGCAGCTTTGCGGGACAGGGGGCGGAGGAGCAGTACTTC
v_call: TRBV9; j_call: TRBJ1-2; clone_size: NA; d_call: NA; cdr3_aa: CASSFDPSRGANYGYTF; cdr3_nt: TGTGCCAGCAGTTTTGACCCCTCCCGGGGGGCTAACTATGGCTACACCTTC
v_call: TRBV23-1; j_call: TRBJ2-2; clone_size: NA; d_call: NA; cdr3_aa: CASNPRGRVAGELFF; cdr3_nt: TGCGCCAGCAACCCTCGGGGCCGGGTAGCCGGGGAGCTGTTTTTT
v_call: TRBV5-1; j_call: TRBJ1-3; clone_size: once; d_call: NA; cdr3_aa: CASSWNQGAQGNTIYF; cdr3_nt: TGCGCCAGCAGCTGGAACCAGGGTGCGCAAGGAAACACCATATATTTT
v_call: TRBV5-1; j_call: TRBJ2-5; clone_size: NA; d_call: NA; cdr3_aa: CASRQGGPQETQYF; cdr3_nt: TGCGCCAGCAGACAGGGGGGGCCCCAAGAGACCCAGTACTTC
v_call: TRBV15; j_call: TRBJ2-3; clone_size: NA; d_call: TRBD2; cdr3_aa: CATSRVGRGGPDTQYF; cdr3_nt: TGTGCCACCAGCAGAGTTGGACGGGGGGGCCCAGATACGCAGTATTTT
v_call: TRBV5-4; j_call: TRBJ2-7; clone_size: NA; d_call: TRBD2; cdr3_aa: CTSSHSLAAYSYEQYF; cdr3_nt: TGTACCAGCAGCCATAGCCTAGCGGCCTACTCCTACGAGCAGTACTTC
v_call: TRBV7-1; j_call: TRBJ1-2; clone_size: few; d_call: NA; cdr3_aa: CASSAHRPARKTYGYTF; cdr3_nt: TGTGCCAGCAGCGCGCATCGTCCAGCTCGAAAGACCTATGGCTACACCTTC
v_call: TRBV6-8; j_call: TRBJ1-2; clone_size: NA; d_call: TRBD1; cdr3_aa: CASSPMGQSYGYTF; cdr3_nt: TGTGCCAGCAGCCCTATGGGACAGAGCTATGGCTACACCTTC
v_call: TRBV16; j_call: TRBJ2-1; clone_size: few; d_call: NA; cdr3_aa: CASSQYGTGAYNEQFF; cdr3_nt: TGTGCCAGCAGCCAATACGGGACGGGGGCCTACAATGAGCAGTTCTTC
v_call: TRBV18; j_call: TRBJ2-5; clone_size: once; d_call: NA; cdr3_aa: CASSPGQETQYF; cdr3_nt: TGTGCCAGCTCACCCGGGCAAGAGACCCAGTACTTC
v_call: TRBV6-8; j_call: TRBJ2-2; clone_size: NA; d_call: NA; cdr3_aa: CAIRGDDTGELFF; cdr3_nt: TGTGCCATCCGCGGGGACGACACCGGGGAGCTGTTTTTT
v_call: TRBV6-8; j_call: TRBJ1-4; clone_size: NA; d_call: NA; cdr3_aa: CASGGHSNEKLFF; cdr3_nt: TGTGCCAGCGGGGGACACTCTAATGAAAAACTGTTTTTT
v_call: TRBV19; j_call: TRBJ1-4; clone_size: NA; d_call: TRBD1; cdr3_aa: CASSISGQSYLEKLFF; cdr3_nt: TGTGCCAGTAGTATATCGGGACAGAGCTACCTTGAAAAACTGTTTTTT
v_call: TRBV7-2; j_call: TRBJ2-5; clone_size: NA; d_call: NA; cdr3_aa: CASSPPIEETQYF; cdr3_nt: TGTGCCAGCAGCCCGCCCATAGAGGAGACCCAGTACTTC
v_call: TRBV18; j_call: TRBJ2-3; clone_size: few; d_call: TRBD2; cdr3_aa: CASSPSISGVTDTQYF; cdr3_nt: TGTGCCAGCTCACCTTCAATCAGCGGGGTCACAGATACGCAGTATTTT
v_call: TRBV7-1; j_call: TRBJ2-1; clone_size: NA; d_call: NA; cdr3_aa: CASSLVNYNEQFF; cdr3_nt: TGTGCCAGCAGCTTAGTGAACTACAATGAGCAGTTCTTC
v_call: TRBV30; j_call: TRBJ2-3; clone_size: NA; d_call: TRBD2; cdr3_aa: CAWTGLVPDTQYF; cdr3_nt: TGTGCCTGGACGGGACTAGTTCCAGATACGCAGTATTTT
v_call: TRBV19; j_call: TRBJ2-7; clone_size: NA; d_call: TRBD1; cdr3_aa: CASSQQGNGVHEQYF; cdr3_nt: TGTGCCAGTAGTCAACAGGGGAATGGGGTGCACGAGCAGTACTTC
v_call: TRBV6-8; j_call: TRBJ2-7; clone_size: NA; d_call: TRBD1; cdr3_aa: CASSYSTGLAEQYF; cdr3_nt: TGTGCCAGCAGTTACTCGACAGGGTTGGCCGAGCAGTACTTC
v_call: TRBV10-2; j_call: TRBJ2-7; clone_size: NA; d_call: NA; cdr3_aa: CASSGTEYEQYF; cdr3_nt: TGCGCCAGCTCCGGGACGGAATACGAGCAGTACTTC
v_call: TRBV6-8; j_call: TRBJ1-3; clone_size: NA; d_call: NA; cdr3_aa: CASSLNGGDRNTIYF; cdr3_nt: TGTGCCAGCAGTCTAAACGGCGGGGACAGAAACACCATATATTTT